This T cell receptor (beta chain) was obtained from a study of blood T cell repertoires in COVID-19. About the research overall: The samples span acute and convalescent COVID-19 from the United States, Italy and Spain. In each case, the material was cDNA or gDNA derived from T cells, B-cell-depleted T cells, or PBMCs.

Study processing details: Cell counts per sample came from amplifying reference gene primers. The data were produced by immunoSEQ multiplex PCR, yet TCRdb's version contains in-frame clones alone and is incomplete. V and J calls and clone size are those listed in that table; D and trimming were worked out from the DNA. The data contain some 66,000 clones, 91% of them singletons. Trimming shortened V by 9 bases and J by 0 bases, and 12 bases separated the two germline ends. Germline-derived CDR1 and CDR2 are SGHNT and YYREEE (reference sequence). This CDR3 comprises 13 residues. Sequencing input: peripheral blood. This receptor was obtained from a human donor in a cohort sampled during active COVID-19. The chain recombines TRBV5-4 with TRBJ2-5, with a tentative D call TRBD2 (6 bases). The CDR3 DNA reads TGTGCCATGAGCGGGTCGTACCAAGAGACCCAGTACTTC. Translated: CAMSGSYQETQYF.